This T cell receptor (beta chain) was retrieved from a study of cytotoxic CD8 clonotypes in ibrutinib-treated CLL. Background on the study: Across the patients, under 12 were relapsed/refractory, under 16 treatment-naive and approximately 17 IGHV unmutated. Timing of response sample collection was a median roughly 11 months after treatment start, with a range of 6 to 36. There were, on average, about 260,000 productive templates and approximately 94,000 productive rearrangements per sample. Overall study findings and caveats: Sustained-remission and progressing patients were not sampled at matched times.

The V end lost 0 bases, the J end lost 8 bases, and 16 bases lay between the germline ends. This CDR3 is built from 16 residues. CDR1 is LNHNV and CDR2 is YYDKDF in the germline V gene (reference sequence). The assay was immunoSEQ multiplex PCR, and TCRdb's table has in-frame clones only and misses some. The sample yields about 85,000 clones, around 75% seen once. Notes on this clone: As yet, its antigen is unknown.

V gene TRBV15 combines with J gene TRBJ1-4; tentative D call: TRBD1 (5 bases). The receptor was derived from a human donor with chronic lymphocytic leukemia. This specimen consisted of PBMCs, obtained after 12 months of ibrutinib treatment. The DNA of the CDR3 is TGTGCCACCAGCAGAGATCGGGGCCTTGGGGACGAAAAACTGTTTTTT. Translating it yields CATSRDRGLGDEKLFF.